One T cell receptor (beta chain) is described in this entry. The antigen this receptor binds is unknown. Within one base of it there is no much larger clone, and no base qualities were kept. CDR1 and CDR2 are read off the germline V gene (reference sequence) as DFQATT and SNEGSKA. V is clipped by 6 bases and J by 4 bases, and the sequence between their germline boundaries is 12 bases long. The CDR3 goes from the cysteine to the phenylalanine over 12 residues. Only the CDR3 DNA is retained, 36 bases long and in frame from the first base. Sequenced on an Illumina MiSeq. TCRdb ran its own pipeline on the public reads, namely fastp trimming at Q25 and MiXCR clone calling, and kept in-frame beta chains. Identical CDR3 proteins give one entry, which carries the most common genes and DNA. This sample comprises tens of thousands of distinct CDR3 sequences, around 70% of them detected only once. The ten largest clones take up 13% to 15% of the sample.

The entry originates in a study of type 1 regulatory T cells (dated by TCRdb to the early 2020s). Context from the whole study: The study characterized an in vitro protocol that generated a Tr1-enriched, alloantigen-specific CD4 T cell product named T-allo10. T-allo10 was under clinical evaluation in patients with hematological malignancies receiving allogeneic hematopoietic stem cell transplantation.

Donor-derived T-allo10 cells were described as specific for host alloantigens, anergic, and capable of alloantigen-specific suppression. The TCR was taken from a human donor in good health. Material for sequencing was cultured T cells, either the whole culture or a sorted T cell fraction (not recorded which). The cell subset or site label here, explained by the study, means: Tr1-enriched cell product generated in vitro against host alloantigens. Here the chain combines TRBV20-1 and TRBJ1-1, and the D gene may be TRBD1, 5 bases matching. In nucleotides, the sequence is TGCAGTGCAGCGAGGGGTGGCACTGAAGCTTTCTTT. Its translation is CSAARGGTEAFF.